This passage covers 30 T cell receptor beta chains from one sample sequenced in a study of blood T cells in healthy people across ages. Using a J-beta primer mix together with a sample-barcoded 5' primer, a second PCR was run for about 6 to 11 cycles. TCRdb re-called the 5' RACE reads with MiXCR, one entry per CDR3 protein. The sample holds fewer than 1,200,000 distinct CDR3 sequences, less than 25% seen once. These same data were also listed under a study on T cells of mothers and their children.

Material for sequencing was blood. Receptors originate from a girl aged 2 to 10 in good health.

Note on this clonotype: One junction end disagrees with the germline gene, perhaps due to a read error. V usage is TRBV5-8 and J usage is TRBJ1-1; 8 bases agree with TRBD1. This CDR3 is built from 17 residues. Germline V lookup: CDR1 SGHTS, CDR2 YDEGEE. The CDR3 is CASSILTGVFLNTGAFF. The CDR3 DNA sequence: TGTGCCAGCAGCATACTGACAGGGGTTTTTTTGAACACTGGAGCTTTCTTT.

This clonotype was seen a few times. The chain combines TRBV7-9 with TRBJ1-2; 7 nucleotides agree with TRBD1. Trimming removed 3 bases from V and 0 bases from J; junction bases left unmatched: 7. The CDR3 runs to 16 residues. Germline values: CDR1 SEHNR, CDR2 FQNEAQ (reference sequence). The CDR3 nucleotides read TGTGCCAGCAGCTTTGCCGGGACAGACTCTAACTATGGCTACACCTTC. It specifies CASSFAGTDSNYGYTF. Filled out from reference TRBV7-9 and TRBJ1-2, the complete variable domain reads DTGVSQNPRHKITKRGQNVTFRCDPISEHNRLYWYRQTLGQGPEFLTYFQNEAQLEKSRLLSDRFSAERPKGSFSTLEIQRTEQGDSAMYLCASSFAGTDSNYGYTFGSGTRLTVV.

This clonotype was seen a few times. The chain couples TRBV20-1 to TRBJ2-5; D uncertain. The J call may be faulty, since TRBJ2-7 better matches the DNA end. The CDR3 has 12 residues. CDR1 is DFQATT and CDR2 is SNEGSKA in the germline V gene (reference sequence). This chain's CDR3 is CSASGSPYEQYF. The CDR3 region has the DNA TGCAGTGCCTCCGGGTCCCCCTACGAGCAGTACTTC.

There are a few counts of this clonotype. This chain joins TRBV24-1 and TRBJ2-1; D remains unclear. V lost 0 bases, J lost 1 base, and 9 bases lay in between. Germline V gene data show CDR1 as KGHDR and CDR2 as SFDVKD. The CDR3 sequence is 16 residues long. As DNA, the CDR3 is TGTGCCACCAGTGATTTGCAGCCGGTTTCCTACAATGAGCAGTTCTTC. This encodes CATSDLQPVSYNEQFF.

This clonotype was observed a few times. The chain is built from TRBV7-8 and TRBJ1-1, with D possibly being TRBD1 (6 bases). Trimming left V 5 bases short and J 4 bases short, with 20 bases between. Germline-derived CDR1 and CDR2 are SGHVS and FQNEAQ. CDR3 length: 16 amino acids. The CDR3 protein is CASSPFRWGRGTEAFF. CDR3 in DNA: TGTGCCAGCAGCCCATTTCGTTGGGGGCGCGGCACTGAAGCTTTCTTT.

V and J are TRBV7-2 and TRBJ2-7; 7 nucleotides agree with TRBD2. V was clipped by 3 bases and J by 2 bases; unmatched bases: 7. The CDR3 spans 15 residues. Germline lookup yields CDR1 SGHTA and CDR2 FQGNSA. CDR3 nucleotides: TGTGCCAGCAGCTTCGCTTCTAGCGGCCCCTACGAGCAGTACTTC. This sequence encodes CASSFASSGPYEQYF.

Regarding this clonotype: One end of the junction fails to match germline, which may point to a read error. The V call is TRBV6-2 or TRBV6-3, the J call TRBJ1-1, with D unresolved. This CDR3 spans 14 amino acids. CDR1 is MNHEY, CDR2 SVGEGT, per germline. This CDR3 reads CAGSYSNGNTEAFF. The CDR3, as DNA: TGTGCCGGCAGTTACTCGAACGGGAACACTGAAGCTTTCTTT.

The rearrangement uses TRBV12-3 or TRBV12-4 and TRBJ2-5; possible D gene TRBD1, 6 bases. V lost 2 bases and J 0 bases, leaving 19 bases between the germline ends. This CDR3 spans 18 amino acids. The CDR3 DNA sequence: TGTGCCAGCAGTTTATCCAACGATGGTGAGGGGGACCAAGAGACCCAGTACTTC. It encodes CASSLSNDGEGDQETQYF.

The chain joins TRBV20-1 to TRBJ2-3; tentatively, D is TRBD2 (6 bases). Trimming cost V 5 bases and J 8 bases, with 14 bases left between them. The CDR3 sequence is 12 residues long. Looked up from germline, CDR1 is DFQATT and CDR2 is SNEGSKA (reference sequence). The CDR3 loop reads CSAGTYEGTQYF. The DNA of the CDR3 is TGCAGTGCTGGGACTTACGAGGGTACGCAGTATTTT.

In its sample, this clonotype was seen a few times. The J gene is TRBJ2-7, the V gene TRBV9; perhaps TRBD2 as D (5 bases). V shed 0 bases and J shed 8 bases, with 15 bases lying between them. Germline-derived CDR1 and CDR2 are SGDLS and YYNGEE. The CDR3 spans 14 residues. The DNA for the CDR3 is TGTGCCAGCAGCGTAGAAGCGGCCAGCAGTCAGCAGTACTTC. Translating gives CASSVEAASSQQYF.

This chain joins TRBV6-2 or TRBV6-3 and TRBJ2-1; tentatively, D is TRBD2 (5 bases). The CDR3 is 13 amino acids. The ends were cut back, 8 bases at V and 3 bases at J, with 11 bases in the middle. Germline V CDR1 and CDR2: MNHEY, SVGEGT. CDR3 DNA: TGTGCCAGCGGCTCCGAGGGCTACAATGAGCAGTTCTTC. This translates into CASGSEGYNEQFF.

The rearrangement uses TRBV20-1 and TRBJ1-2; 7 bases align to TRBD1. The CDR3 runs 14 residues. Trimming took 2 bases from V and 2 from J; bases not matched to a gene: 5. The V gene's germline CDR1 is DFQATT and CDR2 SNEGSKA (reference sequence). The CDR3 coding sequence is TGCAGTGCTAGATGGACAGGCCACAACTATGGCTACACCTTC. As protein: CSARWTGHNYGYTF.

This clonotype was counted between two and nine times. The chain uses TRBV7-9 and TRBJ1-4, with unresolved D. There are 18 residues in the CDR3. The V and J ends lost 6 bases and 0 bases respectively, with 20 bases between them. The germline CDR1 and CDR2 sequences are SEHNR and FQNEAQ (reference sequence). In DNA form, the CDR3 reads TGTGCCAGCAGACCCCTCGCCCGGTTTTCAACAACTAATGAAAAACTGTTTTTT. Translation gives CASRPLARFSTTNEKLFF. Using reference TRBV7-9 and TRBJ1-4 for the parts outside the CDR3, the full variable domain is DTGVSQNPRHKITKRGQNVTFRCDPISEHNRLYWYRQTLGQGPEFLTYFQNEAQLEKSRLLSDRFSAERPKGSFSTLEIQRTEQGDSAMYLCASRPLARFSTTNEKLFFGSGTQLSVL.

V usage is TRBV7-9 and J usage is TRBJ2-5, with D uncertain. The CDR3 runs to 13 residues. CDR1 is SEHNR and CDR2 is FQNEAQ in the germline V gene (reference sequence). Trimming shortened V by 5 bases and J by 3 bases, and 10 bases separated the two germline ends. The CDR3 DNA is TGTGCCAGCAGCCAGAGATACGAAGAGACCCAGTACTTC. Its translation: CASSQRYEETQYF.

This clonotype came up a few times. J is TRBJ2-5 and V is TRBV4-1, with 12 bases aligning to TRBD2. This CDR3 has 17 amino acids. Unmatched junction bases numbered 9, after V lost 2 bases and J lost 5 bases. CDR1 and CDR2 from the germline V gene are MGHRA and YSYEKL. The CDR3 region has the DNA TGCGCCAGCAGCCAAACCCCGCTAGCGGGAGGGGAGGAGACCCAGTACTTC. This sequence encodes CASSQTPLAGGEETQYF.

CDR3 region: CASSQDRGRRAFF. The CDR3 coding sequence is TGTGCCAGCAGCCAAGATCGGGGGAGGCGGGCTTTCTTT. V gene TRBV3-1 combines with J gene TRBJ1-1, with D perhaps TRBD1 (5 bases). The CDR3 extends over 13 amino acids. V lost 0 bases to trimming and J lost 11 bases, with 13 bases between them. CDR1 and CDR2 (germline): LGHDT, YNNKEL (reference sequence).

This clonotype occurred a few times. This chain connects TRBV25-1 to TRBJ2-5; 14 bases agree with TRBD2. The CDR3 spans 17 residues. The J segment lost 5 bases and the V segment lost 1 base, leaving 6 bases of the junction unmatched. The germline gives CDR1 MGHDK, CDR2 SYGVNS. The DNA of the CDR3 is TGTGCCAGCAGTGAATTGGGGACTAGCGGGGGCAAGGAGACCCAGTACTTC. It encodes CASSELGTSGGKETQYF.

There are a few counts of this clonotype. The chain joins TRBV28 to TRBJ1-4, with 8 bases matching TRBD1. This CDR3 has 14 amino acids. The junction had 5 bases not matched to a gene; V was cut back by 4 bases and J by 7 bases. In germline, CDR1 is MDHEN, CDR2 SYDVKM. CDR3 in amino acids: CASSSPDRGEKLFF. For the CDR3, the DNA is TGTGCCAGCAGTTCGCCTGACAGGGGTGAAAAACTGTTTTTT.

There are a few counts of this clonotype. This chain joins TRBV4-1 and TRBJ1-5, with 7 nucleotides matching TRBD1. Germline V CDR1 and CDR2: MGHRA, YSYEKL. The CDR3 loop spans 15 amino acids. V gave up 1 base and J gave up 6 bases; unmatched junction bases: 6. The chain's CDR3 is CASSQGRTGVQPQHF. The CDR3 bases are TGCGCCAGCAGCCAAGGAAGAACAGGGGTTCAGCCCCAGCATTTT.

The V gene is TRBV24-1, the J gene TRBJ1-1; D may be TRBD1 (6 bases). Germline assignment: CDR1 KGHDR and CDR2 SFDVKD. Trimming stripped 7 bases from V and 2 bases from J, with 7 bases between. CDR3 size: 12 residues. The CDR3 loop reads CATRGTNTEAFF. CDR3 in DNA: TGTGCCACCAGAGGGACAAACACTGAAGCTTTCTTT.

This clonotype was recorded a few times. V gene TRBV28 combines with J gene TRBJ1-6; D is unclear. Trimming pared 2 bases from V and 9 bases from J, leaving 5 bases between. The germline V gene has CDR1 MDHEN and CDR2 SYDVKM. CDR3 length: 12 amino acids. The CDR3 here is CASSLTGSPLHF. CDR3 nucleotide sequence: TGTGCCAGCAGTTTAACCGGTTCACCCCTCCACTTT.

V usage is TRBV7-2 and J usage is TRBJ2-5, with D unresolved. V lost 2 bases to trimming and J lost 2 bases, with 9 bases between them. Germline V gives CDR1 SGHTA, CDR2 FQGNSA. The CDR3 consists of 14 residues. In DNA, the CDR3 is TGTGCCAGCAGCTTAATCGCACATCAAGAGACCCAGTACTTC. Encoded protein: CASSLIAHQETQYF.

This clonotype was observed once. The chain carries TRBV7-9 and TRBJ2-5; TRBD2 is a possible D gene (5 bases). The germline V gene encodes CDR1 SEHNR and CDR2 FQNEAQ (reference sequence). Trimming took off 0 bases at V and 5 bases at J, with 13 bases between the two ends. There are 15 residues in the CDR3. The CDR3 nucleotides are TGTGCCAGCAGCTTAGCCCGGGGTATGGCGGAGACCCAGTACTTC. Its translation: CASSLARGMAETQYF. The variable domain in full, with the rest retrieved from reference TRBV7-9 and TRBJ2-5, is DTGVSQNPRHKITKRGQNVTFRCDPISEHNRLYWYRQTLGQGPEFLTYFQNEAQLEKSRLLSDRFSAERPKGSFSTLEIQRTEQGDSAMYLCASSLARGMAETQYFGPGTRLLVL.

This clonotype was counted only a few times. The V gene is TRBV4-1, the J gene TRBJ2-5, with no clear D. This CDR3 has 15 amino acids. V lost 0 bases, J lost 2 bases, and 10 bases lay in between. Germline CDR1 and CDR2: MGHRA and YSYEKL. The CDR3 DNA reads TGCGCCAGCAGCCAAGATTTGGGGTTACAAGAGACCCAGTACTTC. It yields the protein CASSQDLGLQETQYF.

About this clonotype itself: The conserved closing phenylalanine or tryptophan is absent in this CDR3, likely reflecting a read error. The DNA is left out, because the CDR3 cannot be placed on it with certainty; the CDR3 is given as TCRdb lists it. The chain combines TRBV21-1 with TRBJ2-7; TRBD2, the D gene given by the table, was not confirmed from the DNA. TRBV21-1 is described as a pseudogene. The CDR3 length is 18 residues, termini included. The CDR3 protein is CASSKVYQGTSISYEQYI.

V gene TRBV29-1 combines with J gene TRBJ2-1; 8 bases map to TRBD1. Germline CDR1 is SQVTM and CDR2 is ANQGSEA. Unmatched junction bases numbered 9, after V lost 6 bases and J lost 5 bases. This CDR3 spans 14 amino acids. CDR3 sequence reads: CSVRGQEANNEQFF. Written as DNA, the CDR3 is TGCAGCGTGAGGGGACAGGAAGCAAACAATGAGCAGTTCTTC.

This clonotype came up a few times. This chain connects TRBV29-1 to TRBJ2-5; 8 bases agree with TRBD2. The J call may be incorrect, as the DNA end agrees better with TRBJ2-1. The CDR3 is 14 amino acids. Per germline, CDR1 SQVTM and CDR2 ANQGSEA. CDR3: CSVVRAGERNEQFF. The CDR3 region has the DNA TGCAGCGTAGTAAGAGCGGGAGAGAGAAATGAGCAGTTCTTC.

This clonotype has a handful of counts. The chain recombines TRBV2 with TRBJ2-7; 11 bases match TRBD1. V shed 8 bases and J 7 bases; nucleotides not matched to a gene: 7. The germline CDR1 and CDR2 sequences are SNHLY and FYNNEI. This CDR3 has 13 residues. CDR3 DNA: TGTGCCAGCGGGGACAGGGGGACTCGTGAGCAGTACTTC. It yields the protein CASGDRGTREQYF.

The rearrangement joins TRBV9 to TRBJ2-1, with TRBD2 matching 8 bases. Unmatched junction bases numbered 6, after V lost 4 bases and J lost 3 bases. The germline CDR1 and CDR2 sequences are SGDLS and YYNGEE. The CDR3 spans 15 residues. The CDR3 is CASSLSGADYNEQFF. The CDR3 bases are TGTGCCAGCAGCCTTAGCGGGGCCGACTACAATGAGCAGTTCTTC.

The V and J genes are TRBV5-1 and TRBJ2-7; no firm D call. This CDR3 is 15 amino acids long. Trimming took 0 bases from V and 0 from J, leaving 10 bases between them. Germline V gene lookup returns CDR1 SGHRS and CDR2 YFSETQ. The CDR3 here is CASSLVVAASYEQYF. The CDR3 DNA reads TGCGCCAGCAGCTTGGTGGTGGCGGCCTCCTACGAGCAGTACTTC.